This T cell receptor (beta chain) appears in the sequencing data of a study of T cell responses to AZD1222 COVID-19 vaccine. Germline V gene data show CDR1 as SGHDN and CDR2 as FVKESK. Trimming took 4 bases from V and 10 from J; bases not matched to a gene: 9. The CDR3 is made up of 14 amino acids. Concerning this clone itself: The antigen is undetermined.

Study findings and constraints: The study identified only five to seven AZD1222 recipients as seropositive at baseline. Spike-specific TCR breadth and depth both grew after two AZD1222 doses. Clonal diversity may have been underestimated in mostly white British donors.

This table comes from immunoSEQ multiplex PCR, and its TCRdb copy is limited to in-frame clones, with some not included. This sample has some 170,000 clones; around 94% occur once, and the top ten carry 2.6%. The sample in question was peripheral blood, obtained on day 0 of AZD1222 vaccination. The rearrangement uses TRBV14 and TRBJ2-1, with TRBD2 matching over 8 bases. This receptor was identified in an adult in good health. This CDR3 is CASSRAGTRLEQFF. As DNA, the CDR3 is TGTGCCAGCAGCCGAGCCGGGACTAGGTTAGAGCAGTTCTTC.